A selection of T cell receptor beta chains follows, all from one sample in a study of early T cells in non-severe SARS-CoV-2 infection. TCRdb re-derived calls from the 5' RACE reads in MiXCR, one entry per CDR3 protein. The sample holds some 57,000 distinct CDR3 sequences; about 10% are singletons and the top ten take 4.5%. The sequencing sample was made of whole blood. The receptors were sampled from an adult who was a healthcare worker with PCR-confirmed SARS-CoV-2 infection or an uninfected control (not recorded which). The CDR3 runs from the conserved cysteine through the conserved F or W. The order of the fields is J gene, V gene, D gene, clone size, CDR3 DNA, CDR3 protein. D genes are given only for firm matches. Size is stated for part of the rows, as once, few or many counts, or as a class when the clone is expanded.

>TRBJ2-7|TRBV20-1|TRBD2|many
TGCAGTGCTAGGGCACTAGCGGGAGGCCCCTACGAGCAGTACTTC
CSARALAGGPYEQYF
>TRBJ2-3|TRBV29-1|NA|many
TGCAGCGTTGAAGGTTCAGGGAGGACAGATACGCAGTATTTT
CSVEGSGRTDTQYF
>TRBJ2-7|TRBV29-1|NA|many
TGCAGCGTTGAAACCGGGGACCGGGCCGAGCAGTACTTC
CSVETGDRAEQYF
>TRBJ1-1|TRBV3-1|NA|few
TGTGCCAGCAGCCGTGCCGGGGCGTTGAACACTGAAGCTTTCTTT
CASSRAGALNTEAFF
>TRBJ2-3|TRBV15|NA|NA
TGTGCCACCAGCAGAGATGTGTTCACAGATACGCAGTATTTT
CATSRDVFTDTQYF
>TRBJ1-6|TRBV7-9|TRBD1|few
TGTGCCAGCAGCTCCGACAGGGGAATTTCACCCCTCCACTTT
CASSSDRGISPLHF
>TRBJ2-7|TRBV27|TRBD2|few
TGTGCCAGCAGTTTTGTATTAGCGGGGGGGCCTGGCGAGCAGTACTTC
CASSFVLAGGPGEQYF
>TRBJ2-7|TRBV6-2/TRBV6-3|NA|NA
TGTGCCAGCAGTTATTCTCCCGCACACGAGCAGTACTTC
CASSYSPAHEQYF
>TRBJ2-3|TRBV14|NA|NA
TGTGCCAGCAGCCAAGATCCAGGGCGAGCGAGCACAGATACGCAGTATTTT
CASSQDPGRASTDTQYF
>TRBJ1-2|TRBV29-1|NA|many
TGCAGCGTTGATAAGGCCGCTGGCTACACCTTC
CSVDKAAGYTF
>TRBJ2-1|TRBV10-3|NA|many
TGTGCCATCAGTGGAGTCAACCAGAGCTCCTACAATGAGCAGTTCTTC
CAISGVNQSSYNEQFF
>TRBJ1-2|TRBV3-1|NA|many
TGTGCCAGCAGCCATGTCCATGGCTACACCTTC
CASSHVHGYTF
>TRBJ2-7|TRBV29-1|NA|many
TGCAGCGTAGCTAGCCCCCTACTTAAAGACGAGCAGTACTTC
CSVASPLLKDEQYF
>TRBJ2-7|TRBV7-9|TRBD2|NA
TGTGCCAGCAGCCCCTTCACTAGCGGGGGTAAGGCGCAGTACTTC
CASSPFTSGGKAQYF
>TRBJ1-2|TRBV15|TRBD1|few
TGTGCCACCAGCAGAGACAGGGGGAGGTATGGCTACACCTTC
CATSRDRGRYGYTF
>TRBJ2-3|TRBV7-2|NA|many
TGTGCCAGCAGCTTAGGTCCCCGAACAGATACGCAGTATTTT
CASSLGPRTDTQYF
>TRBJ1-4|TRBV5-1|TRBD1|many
TGCGCCAGCAGCTTGTTTACAGGGGATGAAAAACTGTTTTTT
CASSLFTGDEKLFF
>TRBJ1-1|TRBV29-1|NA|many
TGCAGCGTTGAGTATTTAACGGGGACTGAAGCTTTCTTT
CSVEYLTGTEAFF
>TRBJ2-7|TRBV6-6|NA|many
TGTGCCAGCGATAACGGCATCTCCTACGAGCAGTACTTC
CASDNGISYEQYF